This T cell receptor beta chain was documented in a study of blood T cells in healthy people across ages. Study results and limitations: Diversity was estimated from one million T cells, and these estimates were considered underestimates. Age showed a roughly linear inverse relationship with TCR beta diversity per million T cells. Naive CD4+ cell counts and diversity both ran higher in long-lived than in aged donors.

Note on this clonotype: Antigen unknown.

This CDR3 is built from 16 residues. The germline V gene has CDR1 SGHTA and CDR2 FQGTGA. The J segment lost 4 bases and the V segment lost 5 bases, leaving 7 bases of the junction unmatched. Next came a second PCR, run for about 7 to 12 cycles, which used a sample-barcoded 5' primer along with a J-beta primer mix. One entry per CDR3 protein results from TCRdb running MiXCR on the 5' RACE reads. The table shows about 570,000 distinct CDR3 sequences, with about 26% occurring only once. The sequence was obtained from a woman in her seventies in good health. Sequenced input: blood. V is TRBV7-3 and J is TRBJ2-1; TRBD2 matches at 11 bases. As DNA, the CDR3 is TGTGCCAGCAGCAAGACTAGCGGGGTCCTTTACAATGAGCAGTTCTTC. Translating gives CASSKTSGVLYNEQFF.